Below are 16 T cell receptor beta chains sequenced from a single sample in a study of T-cell reconstitution after alpha-beta-depleted transplantation in children. The library targeted TCRbeta and was prepared with unique molecular identifiers. TCRdb processed the PCR reads anew with MiXCR; each CDR3 protein has one entry. The repertoire holds hundreds of thousands of distinct CDR3 sequences, with roughly 16% as singletons. The specimen comprised PBMCs, mostly from graft donor cells, sampled 360 days after TCRalphabeta/CD19-depleted stem cell transplant. Receptor source: a male patient between 10 and 17 years old who had a stem cell transplant for acute lymphoblastic leukemia, so the T cells may come from the graft donor.

This clonotype showed up just a few times. The chain uses TRBV12-3 or TRBV12-4 and TRBJ1-1; 7 nucleotides match TRBD1. The junction had 7 bases not matched to a gene; V was cut back by 5 bases and J by 1 base. The CDR3 has 15 amino acids. CDR3 sequence (DNA): TGTGCCAGCAGTCCCAGGGGGTCGGGGAACACTGAAGCTTTCTTT. Its protein product is CASSPRGSGNTEAFF.

The CDR3 reads CASSPLSGAETQYF. The CDR3 DNA follows: TGTGCCAGCTCACCACTGTCGGGGGCGGAGACCCAGTACTTC. J is TRBJ2-5 and V is TRBV18; either TRBD1 or TRBD2 may supply D (6 bases each). The CDR3 has 14 amino acids. With 1 base removed from V and 5 bases from J, the gap between germline ends came to 11 bases. Germline CDR1 KGHSH, CDR2 LQKENI.

The chain employs TRBV10-3 and TRBJ2-5, with D possibly TRBD2 on 6 matching bases. This CDR3 is built from 12 residues. Germline-derived CDR1 and CDR2 are ENHRY and SYGVKD. With 10 bases removed from V and 2 bases from J, the gap between germline ends came to 11 bases. The CDR3 DNA reads TGTGCCACCCGGGACTTTCAAGAGACCCAGTACTTC. It codes for CATRDFQETQYF.

This clonotype appeared a few times. The chain combines TRBV2 with TRBJ1-4; no definite D call. The V end lost 8 bases, the J end lost 10 bases, and 17 bases lay between the germline ends. CDR1 and CDR2 (germline): SNHLY, FYNNEI. This CDR3 comprises 13 residues. The CDR3 nucleotides are TGTGCCAGCTGGTCCGGGAATCCAGGAAAACTGTTTTTT. This gives the protein CASWSGNPGKLFF.

This clonotype was detected only a few times. The chain joins TRBV28 to TRBJ1-5; TRBD1 is a possible D gene (6 bases). The CDR3 extends over 15 amino acids. V was trimmed by 2 bases and J by 7 bases, leaving 15 bases between them. The germline V gene encodes CDR1 MDHEN and CDR2 SYDVKM. CDR3 region: CASSLTGRRNQPQHF. The CDR3 nucleotides are TGTGCCAGCAGTTTAACAGGGAGGCGGAACCAGCCCCAGCATTTT.

This clonotype showed up many times. Here the CDR3 reads CSVVVGGIYEAFF. CDR3 bases: TGCAGCGTCGTTGTGGGGGGTATCTATGAAGCTTTCTTT. This chain joins TRBV29-1 and TRBJ1-1; tentative D call: TRBD1 (5 bases). Looked up from germline, CDR1 is SQVTM and CDR2 is ANQGSEA. The CDR3 is 13 amino acids. V was clipped by 6 bases and J by 7 bases, with 18 bases between them.

The chain employs TRBV4-1 and TRBJ2-3; no reliable D call. The CDR3 spans 17 residues. Germline CDR1 and CDR2: MGHRA and YSYEKL. V was trimmed by 0 bases and J by 2 bases, leaving 15 bases between them. The chain's CDR3 is CASSQDWVAIVTDTQYF. The CDR3 DNA reads as TGCGCCAGCAGCCAAGATTGGGTGGCCATAGTCACAGATACGCAGTATTTT.

In its sample, this clonotype was seen a few times. The chain is built from TRBV6-1 and TRBJ2-7; 9 positions agree with TRBD2. CDR1 MNHNS and CDR2 SASEGT come from the germline V gene. V lost 6 bases to trimming and J lost 3 bases; unmatched junction nucleotides: 12. CDR3 length equals 16 residues. The CDR3 is CASSRFTASGVYEQYF. CDR3 nucleotide sequence: TGTGCCAGCAGCCGATTCACGGCTAGCGGGGTCTACGAGCAGTACTTC.

V gene TRBV3-1 combines with J gene TRBJ2-1; D gene ambiguous. V dropped 3 bases and J dropped 8 bases, with 5 bases sitting between them. The germline V gene has CDR1 LGHDT and CDR2 YNNKEL (reference sequence). The CDR3 runs to 11 residues. CDR3 coding DNA: TGTGCCAGCAGCCAGTGGTATGAGCAGTTCTTC. This codes for CASSQWYEQFF.

This clonotype has a count of ten or more. V gene TRBV2 combines with J gene TRBJ1-2; D perhaps matches TRBD1 (6 bases). The CDR3 is 15 residues long. The ends were cut back, 6 bases at V and 3 bases at J, with 17 bases in the middle. CDR1 and CDR2 (germline): SNHLY, FYNNEI. The CDR3 DNA reads as TGTGCCAGCAGAGGTACACAGGGCTCGGACTATGGCTACACCTTC. The encoded protein is CASRGTQGSDYGYTF.

V gene TRBV27 combines with J gene TRBJ1-1; perhaps TRBD1 as D (5 bases). The CDR3 covers 15 residues. V was cut by 9 bases and J by 2 bases, with 19 bases left in between. Germline CDR1 and CDR2: MNHEY and SMNVEV (reference sequence). CDR3 sequence (DNA): TGTGCCAGTTCCCCAGGGCCCGGGATTAACACTGAAGCTTTCTTT. Protein sequence: CASSPGPGINTEAFF.

The chain links TRBV5-5 to TRBJ2-1; no clear D gene. The CDR3 has 15 amino acids. CDR1 is SGHKS and CDR2 is YYEKEE in the germline V gene (reference sequence). Trimming shortened V by 4 bases and J by 5 bases, and 16 bases separated the two germline ends. This CDR3 reads CASSPADPYHNEQFF. DNA of the CDR3: TGTGCCAGCAGCCCAGCAGACCCTTATCACAATGAGCAGTTCTTC.

The chain employs TRBV5-5 and TRBJ2-2; D remains unclear. V was cut by 3 bases and J by 7 bases, with 7 bases left in between. The CDR3 is made up of 12 amino acids. Germline V gene lookup returns CDR1 SGHKS and CDR2 YYEKEE (reference sequence). CDR3 residues: CASSSKDGELFF. The DNA of the CDR3 is TGTGCCAGCAGCTCCAAGGACGGGGAGCTGTTTTTT.

The rearrangement links TRBV24-1 to TRBJ2-2; 7 bases line up with TRBD1. Germline values: CDR1 KGHDR, CDR2 SFDVKD. The CDR3 runs 15 residues. V was pared by 7 bases and J by 0 bases, with 4 bases of the junction left unmatched. The CDR3 DNA is TGTGCCACCAGAGCTGACAGGGCGAACACCGGGGAGCTGTTTTTT. Protein product: CATRADRANTGELFF.

The DNA for the CDR3 is TGTGCCACCAGTGATTGGAGACTAGCGGGAAAGGAGACCCAGTACTTC. This codes for CATSDWRLAGKETQYF. The V and J genes are TRBV24-1 and TRBJ2-5; 11 nucleotides line up with TRBD2. The CDR3 sequence is 16 residues long. The J segment lost 5 bases and the V segment lost 2 bases, leaving 6 bases of the junction unmatched. CDR1 is KGHDR and CDR2 is SFDVKD in the germline V gene.

The V and J genes are TRBV24-1 and TRBJ2-5; the match to TRBD2 covers 11 bases. This CDR3 has 16 amino acids. V was pared by 6 bases and J by 5 bases, with 10 bases of the junction left unmatched. Germline CDR1 and CDR2: KGHDR and SFDVKD. The CDR3 sequence is CATSQLAGAWMETQYF. DNA of the CDR3: TGTGCCACCAGTCAACTAGCGGGAGCCTGGATGGAGACCCAGTACTTC.